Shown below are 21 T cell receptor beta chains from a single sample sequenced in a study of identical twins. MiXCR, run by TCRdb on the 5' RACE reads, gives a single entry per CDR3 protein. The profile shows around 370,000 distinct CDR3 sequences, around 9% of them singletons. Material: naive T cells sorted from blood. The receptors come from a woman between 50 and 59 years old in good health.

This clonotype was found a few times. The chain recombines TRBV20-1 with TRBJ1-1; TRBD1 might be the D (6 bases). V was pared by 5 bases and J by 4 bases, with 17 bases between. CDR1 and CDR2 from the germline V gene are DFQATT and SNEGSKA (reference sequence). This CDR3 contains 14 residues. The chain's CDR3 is CSAPPQGGFTEAFF. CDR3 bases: TGCAGTGCTCCACCACAGGGAGGATTCACTGAAGCTTTCTTT.

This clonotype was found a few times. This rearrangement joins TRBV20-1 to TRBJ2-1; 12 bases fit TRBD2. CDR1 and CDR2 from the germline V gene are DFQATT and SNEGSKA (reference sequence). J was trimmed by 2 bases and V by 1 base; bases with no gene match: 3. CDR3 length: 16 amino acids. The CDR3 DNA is TGCAGTGCTAGAGCGACTAGCGGGAGTCCCTACAATGAGCAGTTCTTC. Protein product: CSARATSGSPYNEQFF.

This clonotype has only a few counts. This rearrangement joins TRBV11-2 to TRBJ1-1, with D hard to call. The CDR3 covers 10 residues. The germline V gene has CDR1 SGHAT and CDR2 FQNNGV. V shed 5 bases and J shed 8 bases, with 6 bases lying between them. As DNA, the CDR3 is TGTGCCAGCAGCGGGCAGGAAGCTTTCTTT. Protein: CASSGQEAFF.

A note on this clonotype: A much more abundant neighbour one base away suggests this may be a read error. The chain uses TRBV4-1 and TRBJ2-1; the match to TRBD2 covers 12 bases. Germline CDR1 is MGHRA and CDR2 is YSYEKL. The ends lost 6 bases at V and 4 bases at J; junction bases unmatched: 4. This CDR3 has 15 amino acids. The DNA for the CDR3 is TGCGCCAGCAGGTTCGGGACTAGCGGGTACAATGAGCAGTTCTTC. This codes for CASRFGTSGYNEQFF.

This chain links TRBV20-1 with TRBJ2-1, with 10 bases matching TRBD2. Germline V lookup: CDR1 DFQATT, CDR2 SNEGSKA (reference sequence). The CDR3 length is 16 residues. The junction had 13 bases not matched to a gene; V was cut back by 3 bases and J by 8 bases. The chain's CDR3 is CSASSPLAGAVYEQFF. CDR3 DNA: TGCAGTGCTAGTTCCCCTCTAGCGGGAGCAGTCTATGAGCAGTTCTTC.

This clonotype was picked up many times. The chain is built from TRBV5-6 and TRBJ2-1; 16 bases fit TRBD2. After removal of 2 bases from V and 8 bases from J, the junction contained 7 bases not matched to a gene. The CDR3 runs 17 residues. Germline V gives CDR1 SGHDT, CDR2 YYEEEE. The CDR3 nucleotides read TGTGCCAGCAGCTTCGGGACTAGCGGGAGGGCCTGGGATGAGCAGTTCTTC. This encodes CASSFGTSGRAWDEQFF.

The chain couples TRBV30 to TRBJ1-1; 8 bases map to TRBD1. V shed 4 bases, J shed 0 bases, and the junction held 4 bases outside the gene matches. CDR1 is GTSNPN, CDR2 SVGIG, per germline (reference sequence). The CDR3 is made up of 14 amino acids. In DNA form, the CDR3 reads TGTGCCTGGAATTTGGGACAGGTGAACACTGAAGCTTTCTTT. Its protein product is CAWNLGQVNTEAFF.

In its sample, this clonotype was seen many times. CDR3 sequence (DNA): TGCGCCAGCAGCCGAGAACCTAACTATGGCTACACCTTC. It codes for CASSREPNYGYTF. J is TRBJ1-2 and V is TRBV5-1; D call uncertain. V lost 4 bases to trimming and J lost 0 bases, with 7 bases between them. Germline V gene data show CDR1 as SGHRS and CDR2 as YFSETQ. This CDR3 is 13 amino acids long.

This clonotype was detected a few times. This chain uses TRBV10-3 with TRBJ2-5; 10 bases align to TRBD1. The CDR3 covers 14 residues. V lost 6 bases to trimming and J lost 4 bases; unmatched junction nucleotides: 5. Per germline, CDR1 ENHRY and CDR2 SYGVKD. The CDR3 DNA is TGTGCCATCAGAGAAGACAGGGGGCGAGAGACCCAGTACTTC. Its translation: CAIREDRGRETQYF.

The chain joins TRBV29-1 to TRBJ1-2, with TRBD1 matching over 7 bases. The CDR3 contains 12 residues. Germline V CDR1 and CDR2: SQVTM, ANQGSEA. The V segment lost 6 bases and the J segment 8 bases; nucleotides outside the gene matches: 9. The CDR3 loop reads CSVIDRAGGYTF. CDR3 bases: TGCAGCGTGATCGACAGGGCAGGGGGCTACACCTTC.

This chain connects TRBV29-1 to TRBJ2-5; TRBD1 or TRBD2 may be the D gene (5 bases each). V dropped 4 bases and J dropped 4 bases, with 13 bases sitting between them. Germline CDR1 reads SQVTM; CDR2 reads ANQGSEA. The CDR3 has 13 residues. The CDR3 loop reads CSVAGTVRETQYF. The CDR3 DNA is TGCAGCGTTGCCGGGACCGTTAGAGAGACCCAGTACTTC.

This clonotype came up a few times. CDR3 region: CASSQVHFTSYNEQFF. The CDR3 region has the DNA TGTGCCAGCAGCCAAGTGCACTTTACCTCCTACAATGAGCAGTTCTTC. The rearrangement joins TRBV14 to TRBJ2-1; D remains ambiguous. Trimming cost V 1 base and J 0 bases, with 10 bases left between them. Germline loops: CDR1 SGHDN, CDR2 FVKESK. CDR3 length: 16 residues.

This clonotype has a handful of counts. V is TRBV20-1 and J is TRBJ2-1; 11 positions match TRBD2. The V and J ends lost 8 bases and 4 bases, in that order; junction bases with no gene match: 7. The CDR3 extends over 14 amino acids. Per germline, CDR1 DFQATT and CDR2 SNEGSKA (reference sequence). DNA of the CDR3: TGCAGTACCAAAAGACTAGCGGGGTACAATGAGCAGTTCTTC. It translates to CSTKRLAGYNEQFF.

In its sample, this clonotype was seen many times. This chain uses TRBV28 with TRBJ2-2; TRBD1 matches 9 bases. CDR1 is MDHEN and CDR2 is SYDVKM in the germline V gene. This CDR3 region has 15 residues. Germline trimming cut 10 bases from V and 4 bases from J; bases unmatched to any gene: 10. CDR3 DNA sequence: TGTGCCACCAAGCGGGACAGGGTAATCACCGGGGAGCTGTTTTTT. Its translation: CATKRDRVITGELFF.

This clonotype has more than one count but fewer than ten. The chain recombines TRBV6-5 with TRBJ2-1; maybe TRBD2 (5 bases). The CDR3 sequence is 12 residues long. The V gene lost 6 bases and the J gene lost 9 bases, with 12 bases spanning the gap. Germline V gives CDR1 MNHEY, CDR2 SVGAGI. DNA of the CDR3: TGTGCCAGCAGCCCAACTAGTATTGAGCAGTTCTTC. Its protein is CASSPTSIEQFF.

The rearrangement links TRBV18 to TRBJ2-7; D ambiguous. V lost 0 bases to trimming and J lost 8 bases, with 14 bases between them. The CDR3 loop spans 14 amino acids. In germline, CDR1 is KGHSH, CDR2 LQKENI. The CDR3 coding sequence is TGTGCCAGCTCACCACCGGTAGAAAGGGCCAAGCAGTACTTC. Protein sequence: CASSPPVERAKQYF.

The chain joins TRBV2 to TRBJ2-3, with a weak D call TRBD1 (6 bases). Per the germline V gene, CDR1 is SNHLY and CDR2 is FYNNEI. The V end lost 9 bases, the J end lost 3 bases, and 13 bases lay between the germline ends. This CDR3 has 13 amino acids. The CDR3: CARAQGRTDTQYF. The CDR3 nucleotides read TGTGCCAGAGCACAGGGAAGGACAGATACGCAGTATTTT.

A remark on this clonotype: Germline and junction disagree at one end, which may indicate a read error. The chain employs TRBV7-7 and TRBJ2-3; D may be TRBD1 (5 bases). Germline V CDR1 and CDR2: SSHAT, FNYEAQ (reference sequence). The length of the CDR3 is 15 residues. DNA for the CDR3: TGTGCTAGCAGCTTTGAGCAGGGCCCCACAGATACGCAGTATTTT. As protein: CASSFEQGPTDTQYF.

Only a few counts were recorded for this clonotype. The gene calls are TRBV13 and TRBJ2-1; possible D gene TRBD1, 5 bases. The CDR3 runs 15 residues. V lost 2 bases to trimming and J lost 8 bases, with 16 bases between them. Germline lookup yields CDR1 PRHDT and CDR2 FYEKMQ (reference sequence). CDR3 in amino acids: CASSLKGGQGDEQFF. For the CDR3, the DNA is TGTGCCAGCAGCTTAAAGGGCGGACAAGGGGATGAGCAGTTCTTC.

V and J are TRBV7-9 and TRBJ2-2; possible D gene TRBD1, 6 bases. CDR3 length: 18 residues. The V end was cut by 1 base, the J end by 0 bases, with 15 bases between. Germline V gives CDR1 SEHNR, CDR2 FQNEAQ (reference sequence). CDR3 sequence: CASSLVGRGNSNTGELFF. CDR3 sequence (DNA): TGTGCCAGCAGCTTAGTTGGAAGGGGGAATTCGAACACCGGGGAGCTGTTTTTT. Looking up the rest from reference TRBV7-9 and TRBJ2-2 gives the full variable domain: DTGVSQNPRHKITKRGQNVTFRCDPISEHNRLYWYRQTLGQGPEFLTYFQNEAQLEKSRLLSDRFSAERPKGSFSTLEIQRTEQGDSAMYLCASSLVGRGNSNTGELFFGEGSRLTVL.

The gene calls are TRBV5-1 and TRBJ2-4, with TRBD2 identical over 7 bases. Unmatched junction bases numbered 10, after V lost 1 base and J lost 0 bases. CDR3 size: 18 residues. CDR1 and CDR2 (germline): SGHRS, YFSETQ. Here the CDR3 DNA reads TGCGCCAGCAGCTTGACCAGCGGGGTACCCTTAGCCAAAAACATTCAGTACTTC. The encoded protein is CASSLTSGVPLAKNIQYF.